Listed here are 5 T cell receptor beta chains from one sample, sequenced in a study of response to subunit inactivated influenza vaccine. TCRdb reprocessed the RT-PCR reads via MiXCR and lists one record per CDR3 protein. The data contain approximately 480,000 distinct CDR3 sequences, around 9.9% of them singletons. Specimen: PBMCs from blood, collected about 40 days after vaccination. All receptors come from a man in his fifties who received an inactivated influenza vaccine.

This clonotype was seen ten or more times. The CDR3 nucleotides are TGCGCCAGCAGCTTGGAGTCAGCCGGAAAGACCCAGTACTTC. Translated: CASSLESAGKTQYF. The rearrangement uses TRBV5-1 and TRBJ2-5; D is undetermined. The CDR3 contains 14 residues. The germline gives CDR1 SGHRS, CDR2 YFSETQ. The V gene lost 0 bases and the J gene lost 6 bases, with 12 bases spanning the gap.

There are many counts of this clonotype. The chain joins TRBV12-3 or TRBV12-4 to TRBJ2-1; 10 bases map to TRBD2. The CDR3 has 16 residues. After removal of 7 bases from V and 2 bases from J, the junction contained 8 bases not matched to a gene. CDR3 DNA sequence: TGTGCCAGCAACCCTAGCGGGAGAAGCACCTACAATGAGCAGTTCTTC. Translated, it gives CASNPSGRSTYNEQFF.

This clonotype was seen at least ten times. CDR3 DNA sequence: TGCAGTGCCCCGAAGAACACCGGGGAGCTGTTTTTT. As protein: CSAPKNTGELFF. The chain joins TRBV20-1 to TRBJ2-2; D call uncertain. This CDR3 is built from 12 residues. V lost 6 bases to trimming and J lost 1 base, with 6 bases between them. The germline V gene has CDR1 DFQATT and CDR2 SNEGSKA (reference sequence).

This clonotype has ten or more counts. The chain is built from TRBV4-2 and TRBJ1-1, with D uncertain. The ends were cut back, 1 base at V and 0 bases at J, with 12 bases in the middle. CDR3 length equals 16 residues. CDR1 and CDR2 from the germline V gene are LGHNA and YNFKEQ. The CDR3 region has the DNA TGTGCCAGCAGCCAAGGTCCTCGAAACATGAACACTGAAGCTTTCTTT. Its translation is CASSQGPRNMNTEAFF.

The CDR3 here is CSAEDRALYNEQFF. CDR3 nucleotides: TGCAGCGCGGAGGACAGGGCTCTTTACAATGAGCAGTTCTTC. The chain employs TRBV29-1 and TRBJ2-1, with TRBD1 matching 8 bases. V dropped 7 bases and J dropped 4; count of bases not matched to a gene: 9. CDR3 size: 14 residues. Germline V CDR1 and CDR2: SQVTM, ANQGSEA.